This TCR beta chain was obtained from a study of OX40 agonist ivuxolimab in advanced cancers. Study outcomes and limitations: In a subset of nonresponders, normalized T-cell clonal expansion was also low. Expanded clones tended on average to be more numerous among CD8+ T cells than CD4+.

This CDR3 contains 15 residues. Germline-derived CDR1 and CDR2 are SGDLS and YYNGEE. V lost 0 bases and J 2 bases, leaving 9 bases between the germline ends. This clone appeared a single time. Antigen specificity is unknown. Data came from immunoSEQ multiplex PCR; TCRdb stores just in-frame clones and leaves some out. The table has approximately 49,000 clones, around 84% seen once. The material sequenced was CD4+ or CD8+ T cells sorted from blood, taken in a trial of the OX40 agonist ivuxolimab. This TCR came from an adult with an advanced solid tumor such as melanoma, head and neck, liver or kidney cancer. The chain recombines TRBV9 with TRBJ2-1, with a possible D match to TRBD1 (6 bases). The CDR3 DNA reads TGTGCCAGCAGCGTAGGTTCAGGGGCCTACAATGAGCAGTTCTTC. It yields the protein CASSVGSGAYNEQFF.